This T cell receptor beta chain stems from a study of identical twins. Broader study findings: Possibly, invariant MAIT and iNKT cells partly confounded zero-insertion analyses. Out-of-frame TCR alpha sharing observed in monozygotic twins exceeded model estimates. In cord blood, abundant beta clonotypes had fewer insertions; memory showed no trend.

MiXCR, applied by TCRdb to the 5' RACE reads, yields one record per CDR3 protein. The table lists around 690,000 distinct CDR3 sequences, roughly 20% of them singletons. The CDR3 runs 13 residues. V lost 3 bases and J lost 11, with 16 bases in between. The germline V gene encodes CDR1 LNHDA and CDR2 SQIVND (reference sequence). In its sample, this clonotype was seen a few times. The antigen is not known. The same specimen was also included in a second study, on T cells expressing NK-cell markers. In that study: Within the sequenced cohort of eight donors, seven exhibited HCMV seropositivity and one was seronegative.

The sequencing sample was made of PBMCs. This TCR was sampled from a young woman in good health. The rearrangement joins TRBV19 to TRBJ1-1; possibly TRBD1 for D (6 bases). For the CDR3, the DNA is TGTGCCAGTAGTATGGGCAGGGGATTCGAGGCTTTCTTT. It translates to CASSMGRGFEAFF. The full variable domain, its missing parts supplied by reference TRBV19 and TRBJ1-1, is DGGITQSPKYLFRKEGQNVTLSCEQNLNHDAMYWYRQDPGQGLRLIYYSQIVNDFQKGDIAEGYSVSREKKESFPLTVTSAQKNPTAFYLCASSMGRGFEAFFGQGTRLTVV.